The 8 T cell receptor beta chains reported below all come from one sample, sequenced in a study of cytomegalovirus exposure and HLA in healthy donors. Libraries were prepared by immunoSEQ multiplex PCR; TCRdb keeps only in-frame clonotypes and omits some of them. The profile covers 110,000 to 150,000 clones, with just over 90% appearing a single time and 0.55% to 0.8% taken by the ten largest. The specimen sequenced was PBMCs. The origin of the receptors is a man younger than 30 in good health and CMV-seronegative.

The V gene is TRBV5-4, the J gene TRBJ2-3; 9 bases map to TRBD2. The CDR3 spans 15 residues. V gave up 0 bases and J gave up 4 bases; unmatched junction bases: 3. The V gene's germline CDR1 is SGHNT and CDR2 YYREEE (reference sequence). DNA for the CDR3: TGTGCCAGCAGCTTGGGCGGGGGGGCCGCAGATACGCAGTATTTT. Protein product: CASSLGGGAADTQYF.

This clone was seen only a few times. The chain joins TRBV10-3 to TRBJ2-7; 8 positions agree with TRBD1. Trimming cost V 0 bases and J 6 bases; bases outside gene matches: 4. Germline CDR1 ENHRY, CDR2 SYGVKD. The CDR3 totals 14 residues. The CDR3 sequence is CAISESQGASEQYF. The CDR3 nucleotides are TGTGCCATCAGTGAGTCGCAGGGGGCTAGCGAGCAGTACTTC.

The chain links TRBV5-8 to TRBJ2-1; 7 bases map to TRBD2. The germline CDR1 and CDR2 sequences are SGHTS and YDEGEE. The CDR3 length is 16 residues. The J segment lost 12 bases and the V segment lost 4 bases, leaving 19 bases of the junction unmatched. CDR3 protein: CASSRLLLGEGRVQFF. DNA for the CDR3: TGTGCCAGCAGCCGCCTACTCTTGGGGGAGGGACGGGTGCAGTTCTTC. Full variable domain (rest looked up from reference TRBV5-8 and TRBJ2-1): EAGVTQSPTHLIKTRGQQATLRCSPISGHTSVYWYQQALGLGLQFLLWYDEGEERNRGNFPPRFSGRQFPNYSSELNVNALELEDSALYLCASSRLLLGEGRVQFFGPGTRLTVL.

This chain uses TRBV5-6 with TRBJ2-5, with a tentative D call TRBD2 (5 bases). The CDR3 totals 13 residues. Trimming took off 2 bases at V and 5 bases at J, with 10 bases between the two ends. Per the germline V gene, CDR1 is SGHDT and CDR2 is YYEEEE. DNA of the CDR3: TGTGCCAGCAGCTTCTCAAGAGGGGAGACCCAGTACTTC. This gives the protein CASSFSRGETQYF.

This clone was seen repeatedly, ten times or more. In DNA, the CDR3 is TGTGCCAGCAGTGAAAGGGCAGGGGGCGCAGATACGCAGTATTTT. Protein sequence: CASSERAGGADTQYF. The chain recombines TRBV6-1 with TRBJ2-3; 8 positions agree with TRBD1. Germline CDR1 and CDR2: MNHNS and SASEGT. The CDR3 has 15 residues. The ends lost 2 bases at V and 4 bases at J; junction bases unmatched: 5.

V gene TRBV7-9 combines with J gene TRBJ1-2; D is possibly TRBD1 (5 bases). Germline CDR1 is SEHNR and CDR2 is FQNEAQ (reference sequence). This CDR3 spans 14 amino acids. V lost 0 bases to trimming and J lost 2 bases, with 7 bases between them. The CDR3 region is CASSLAAGNYGYTF. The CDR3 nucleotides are TGTGCCAGCAGCTTAGCAGCAGGGAACTATGGCTACACCTTC.

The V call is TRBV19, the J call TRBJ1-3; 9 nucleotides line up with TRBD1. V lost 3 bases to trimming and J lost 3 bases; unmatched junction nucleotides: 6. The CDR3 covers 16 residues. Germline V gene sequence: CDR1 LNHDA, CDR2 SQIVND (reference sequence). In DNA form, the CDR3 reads TGTGCCAGTAGTATCACGGACAGGGGAATTGGAAACACCATATATTTT. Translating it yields CASSITDRGIGNTIYF.

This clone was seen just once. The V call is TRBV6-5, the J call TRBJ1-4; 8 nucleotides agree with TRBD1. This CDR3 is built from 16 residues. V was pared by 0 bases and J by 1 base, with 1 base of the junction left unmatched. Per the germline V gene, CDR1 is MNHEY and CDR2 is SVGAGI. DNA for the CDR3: TGTGCCAGCAGTTACTCAACAGGGGGAACTAATGAAAAACTGTTTTTT. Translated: CASSYSTGGTNEKLFF.